The 13 T cell receptor beta chains reported below all come from one sample, sequenced in a study of blood T cell repertoires in COVID-19. Generated by immunoSEQ multiplex PCR, the TCRdb table keeps only in-frame clones and is missing some. The table includes fewer than 200,000 clones, approximately 85% detected once. The sequenced sample was peripheral blood. These receptor sequences come from a woman of 80 years or more with COVID-19, enrolled during active disease.

This chain connects TRBV4-3 to TRBJ2-6, with 10 bases aligning to TRBD1. Looked up from germline, CDR1 is LGHNA and CDR2 is YSLEER. There are 18 residues in the CDR3. Trimming took 1 base from V and 4 from J; bases not matched to a gene: 7. DNA of the CDR3: TGCGCCAGCAGCCAAGTGACAGGGGGCGCGTCCGGGGCCAACGTCCTGACTTTC. Translating gives CASSQVTGGASGANVLTF.

The chain employs TRBV11-2 and TRBJ2-1, with no clear D. Germline-derived CDR1 and CDR2 are SGHAT and FQNNGV. The CDR3 covers 15 residues. With 0 bases removed from V and 9 bases from J, the gap between germline ends came to 15 bases. CDR3 in amino acids: CASSLEEVKVGEQFF. Here the CDR3 DNA reads TGTGCCAGCAGCTTAGAAGAGGTGAAGGTTGGTGAGCAGTTCTTC. Full variable domain (missing parts from reference TRBV11-2 and TRBJ2-1): EAGVAQSPRYKIIEKRQSVAFWCNPISGHATLYWYQQILGQGPKLLIQFQNNGVVDDSQLPKDRFSAERLKGVDSTLKIQPAKLEDSAVYLCASSLEEVKVGEQFFGPGTRLTVL.

This chain joins TRBV6-2 or TRBV6-3 and TRBJ2-2, with 8 bases matching TRBD1. The V and J ends lost 2 bases and 2 bases, in that order; junction bases with no gene match: 1. CDR3 length: 15 residues. Germline CDR1 reads MNHEY; CDR2 reads SVGEGT. DNA for the CDR3: TGTGCCAGCAGTTACGACAGGGGTAACACCGGGGAGCTGTTTTTT. Its protein product is CASSYDRGNTGELFF.

The table lists this clone with a few counts. V and J are TRBV24-1 and TRBJ2-3; 8 bases match TRBD1. Germline V gene data show CDR1 as KGHDR and CDR2 as SFDVKD. The junction had 8 bases not matched to a gene; V was cut back by 3 bases and J by 7 bases. The CDR3 has 15 residues. CDR3 DNA: TGTGCCACCAGTGATCGGACAGGGAATTCGTATACGCAGTATTTT. This encodes CATSDRTGNSYTQYF.

J is TRBJ1-1 and V is TRBV10-3; 9 nucleotides agree with TRBD1. The CDR3 loop spans 14 amino acids. V gave up 5 bases and J gave up 2 bases; unmatched junction bases: 3. Germline V gives CDR1 ENHRY, CDR2 SYGVKD. The CDR3 DNA follows: TGTGCCATCAGTTGGGACAGGGATAACACTGAAGCTTTCTTT. Protein: CAISWDRDNTEAFF.

The sample holds one count of this clone. The gene calls are TRBV6-5 and TRBJ2-7; a possible D gene is TRBD2 (5 bases). The CDR3 sequence is 14 residues long. Germline CDR1 MNHEY, CDR2 SVGAGI. Trimming removed 6 bases at V and 3 bases at J, with 15 bases between. This chain's CDR3 is CASSSPGMGYEQYF. CDR3 bases: TGTGCCAGCAGCTCGCCGGGGATGGGCTACGAGCAGTACTTC.

The chain is built from TRBV19 and TRBJ1-1; 9 nucleotides align to TRBD1. The CDR3 runs 18 residues. CDR1 and CDR2 (germline): LNHDA, SQIVND (reference sequence). With V trimmed by 5 bases and J by 4 bases, 17 bases remained unmatched. CDR3 residues: CASSQRAGTGRHGTEAFF. The CDR3 DNA reads as TGTGCCAGTAGTCAAAGAGCCGGGACAGGGCGTCATGGCACTGAAGCTTTCTTT.

The gene calls are TRBV9 and TRBJ2-5; 9 bases line up with TRBD1. Germline V gene data show CDR1 as SGDLS and CDR2 as YYNGEE. The CDR3 covers 14 residues. The V segment lost 3 bases and the J segment 6 bases; nucleotides outside the gene matches: 6. CDR3 residues: CASSAGTGSQTQYF. For the CDR3, the DNA is TGTGCCAGCAGCGCCGGGACAGGGTCACAGACCCAGTACTTC.

This clone occurred once. The chain uses TRBV24-1 and TRBJ2-5; TRBD2 aligns across 11 bases. This CDR3 spans 15 amino acids. J gave up 4 bases and V 3 bases, and 3 bases lay outside the gene matches. The germline CDR1 and CDR2 sequences are KGHDR and SFDVKD. The CDR3 coding sequence is TGTGCCACCAGTGATCGGCTAGCGGGAGGAGAGACCCAGTACTTC. This encodes CATSDRLAGGETQYF.

The chain carries TRBV10-3 and TRBJ2-2; 10 nucleotides agree with TRBD1. The V and J ends lost 3 bases and 6 bases, in that order; junction bases with no gene match: 10. The germline V gene has CDR1 ENHRY and CDR2 SYGVKD. The CDR3 totals 17 residues. DNA of the CDR3: TGTGCCATCAGTGACTCGAGGAGACAGGGGGCCGCCGGGGAGCTGTTTTTT. Protein: CAISDSRRQGAAGELFF.

The chain is built from TRBV5-1 and TRBJ1-5; 7 bases align to TRBD1. This CDR3 region has 13 residues. Germline V gene sequence: CDR1 SGHRS, CDR2 YFSETQ. J gave up 6 bases and V 4 bases, and 4 bases lay outside the gene matches. The CDR3 loop reads CASSPRGPQPQHF. DNA for the CDR3: TGCGCCAGCAGCCCAAGGGGGCCTCAGCCCCAGCATTTT.

CDR3 sequence reads: CASRGQVGTQYF. In DNA form, the CDR3 reads TGTGCCAGCAGGGGGCAGGTTGGGACCCAGTACTTC. The rearrangement links TRBV28 to TRBJ2-5; D might be TRBD1 (5 bases). Trimming cost V 6 bases and J 7 bases, with 12 bases left between them. This CDR3 is built from 12 residues. Germline V gene sequence: CDR1 MDHEN, CDR2 SYDVKM. The variable domain in full, completed from reference TRBV28 and TRBJ2-5, reads DVKVTQSSRYLVKRTGEKVFLECVQDMDHENMFWYRQDPGLGLRLIYFSYDVKMKEKGDIPEGYSVSREKKERFSLILESASTNQTSMYLCASRGQVGTQYFGPGTRLLVL.

The rearrangement uses TRBV9 and TRBJ2-2; 8 nucleotides align to TRBD1. J was trimmed by 0 bases and V by 3 bases; bases with no gene match: 1. The germline V gene encodes CDR1 SGDLS and CDR2 YYNGEE. CDR3 length equals 15 residues. CDR3 residues: CASSATGANTGELFF. DNA for the CDR3: TGTGCCAGCAGCGCGACAGGGGCGAACACCGGGGAGCTGTTTTTT.